This passage covers 21 T cell receptor beta chains from one sample sequenced in a study of T cells in Graves' hyperthyroidism and ophthalmopathy. Authors of the study amplified TCR beta CDR3 regions from RNA transcripts. RT-PCR in the first round (using the HTBI primer set) targeted the TCR CDR3. TCRdb fed the multiplex PCR reads into MiXCR, producing one record per CDR3 protein. The repertoire has under 450,000 distinct CDR3 sequences, 13% of them found once; the top ten carry roughly 20%. Sample: blood. Every receptor here comes from a man younger than 45 with Graves' hyperthyroidism that later progressed to Graves' ophthalmopathy.

The rearrangement joins TRBV6-1 to TRBJ1-3; D is ambiguous. This CDR3 has 12 amino acids. V lost 8 bases, J lost 6 bases, and 11 bases lay in between. Per germline, CDR1 MNHNS and CDR2 SASEGT. The CDR3 DNA reads TGTGCCAGCGCCCCGTCACAAAACACCATATATTTT. As protein: CASAPSQNTIYF.

This clonotype was seen at least ten times. The chain uses TRBV13 and TRBJ2-1; 8 bases map to TRBD1. This CDR3 region has 15 residues. Germline CDR1 and CDR2: PRHDT and FYEKMQ (reference sequence). Trimming removed 1 base from V and 2 bases from J; junction bases left unmatched: 1. In DNA form, the CDR3 reads TGTGCCAGCAGCTTAGCACAGGGGGCCTACAATGAGCAGTTCTTC. Encoded protein: CASSLAQGAYNEQFF.

The chain has TRBV6-2 or TRBV6-3 and TRBJ2-1; 7 bases match TRBD2. With 5 bases clipped from V and 6 bases from J, the junction kept 13 bases outside the gene matches. CDR3 size: 16 residues. Germline CDR1 and CDR2: MNHEY and SVGEGT. The CDR3, as DNA: TGTGCCAGCAGTCCCTATGAAGGACTAGTGTCCAATGAGCAGTTCTTC. It translates to CASSPYEGLVSNEQFF.

This clonotype was seen more than once but under ten times. J is TRBJ1-4 and V is TRBV28; 9 positions match TRBD1. The CDR3 loop spans 16 amino acids. Trimming removed 3 bases from V and 3 bases from J; junction bases left unmatched: 5. Germline CDR1 is MDHEN and CDR2 is SYDVKM. DNA of the CDR3: TGTGCCAGCAGTTTCCGAAGACAGGGGGCTAATGAAAAACTGTTTTTT. Translated: CASSFRRQGANEKLFF.

The table lists this clonotype with many counts. The chain uses TRBV28 and TRBJ1-6; 7 bases are shared with TRBD1. CDR1 is MDHEN and CDR2 is SYDVKM in the germline V gene. This CDR3 has 15 amino acids. V trimming: 5 bases; J trimming: 8 bases; junction bases outside the gene matches: 9. The CDR3 here is CASSPRTGGDSPLHF. The CDR3 DNA follows: TGTGCCAGCAGTCCAAGGACAGGAGGGGATTCACCCCTCCACTTT.

This clonotype has at least ten counts. This chain joins TRBV20-1 and TRBJ2-7; perhaps TRBD1 as D (5 bases). Trimming took 6 bases from V and 3 from J, leaving 12 bases between them. The CDR3 has 12 residues. Germline CDR1 is DFQATT and CDR2 is SNEGSKA (reference sequence). The CDR3 sequence: CSAGLTDYEQYF. The CDR3 region has the DNA TGCAGTGCGGGGCTAACCGACTACGAGCAGTACTTC.

There are many counts of this clonotype. The CDR3 region has the DNA TGTGCCAGCAGCACCTACGGGACAGACGCCTACGAGCAGTACTTC. It is translated as CASSTYGTDAYEQYF. The genes are TRBV7-2 and TRBJ2-7, with 7 bases identical to TRBD1. Per germline, CDR1 SGHTA and CDR2 FQGNSA. This CDR3 comprises 15 residues. V shed 5 bases, J shed 2 bases, and the junction held 9 bases outside the gene matches.

This clonotype was seen only a few times. This sequence joins TRBV4-1 and TRBJ1-5; D gene ambiguous. CDR3 length: 15 amino acids. The germline V gene encodes CDR1 MGHRA and CDR2 YSYEKL. The germline V and J ends were trimmed by 1 base and 2 bases, with 9 bases remaining between them. The CDR3 region has the DNA TGCGCCAGCAGCCAAGGGAACTGGGGCAATCAGCCCCAGCATTTT. It codes for CASSQGNWGNQPQHF.

This clonotype was recorded many times. This chain uses TRBV20-1 with TRBJ1-6; D is ambiguous. Germline assignment: CDR1 DFQATT and CDR2 SNEGSKA (reference sequence). V shed 7 bases and J shed 8 bases, with 15 bases lying between them. CDR3 length equals 13 residues. The CDR3 reads CSVKRRFDSPLHF. CDR3 bases: TGCAGTGTTAAGAGGCGATTCGATTCACCCCTCCACTTT.

Regarding this clonotype: One base away lies a much larger clone, so this may be a sequencing read error. The chain couples TRBV27 to TRBJ1-5; D may be TRBD1 (5 bases). Germline loops: CDR1 MNHEY, CDR2 SMNVEV (reference sequence). There are 14 residues in the CDR3. CDR3 bases: TGTGCCAGCGGTTTACAGGAACCATATCAGCCCCAGCATTTT. Translated, it gives CASGLQEPYQPQHF.

This clonotype was seen a few times. The CDR3 DNA reads TGTGCCAGCAGCGGGGGGGGCAGCATTAACTATGGCTACACCTTC. It codes for CASSGGGSINYGYTF. The genes are TRBV7-9 and TRBJ1-2, with D maybe TRBD1 (6 bases). V was cut by 5 bases and J by 1 base, with 14 bases left in between. CDR1 and CDR2 from the germline V gene are SEHNR and FQNEAQ (reference sequence). This CDR3 comprises 15 residues.

The chain uses TRBV9 and TRBJ2-2, with 8 bases matching TRBD1. There are 15 residues in the CDR3. Germline V gives CDR1 SGDLS, CDR2 YYNGEE. J was trimmed by 4 bases and V by 2 bases; bases with no gene match: 4. The CDR3 protein is CASSVDRARTGELFF. The CDR3 coding sequence is TGTGCCAGCAGCGTGGACAGGGCGCGCACCGGGGAGCTGTTTTTT.

This clonotype was detected ten times or more. The rearrangement uses TRBV28 and TRBJ1-5; D call uncertain. CDR3 length: 17 amino acids. CDR1 is MDHEN and CDR2 is SYDVKM in the germline V gene. V shed 1 base and J shed 0 bases, with 13 bases lying between them. The CDR3 loop reads CASSLSHSEYSNQPQHF. CDR3 DNA: TGTGCCAGCAGTTTATCCCACAGCGAGTATAGCAATCAGCCCCAGCATTTT.

The sample holds many counts of this clonotype. The rearrangement uses TRBV20-1 and TRBJ2-5; 8 bases map to TRBD2. The length of the CDR3 is 14 residues. Per the germline V gene, CDR1 is DFQATT and CDR2 is SNEGSKA (reference sequence). The ends lost 1 base at V and 4 bases at J; junction bases unmatched: 5. CDR3 coding DNA: TGCAGTGCTAGAGCGGGGGGGGGAGGAGAGACCCAGTACTTC. Protein sequence: CSARAGGGGETQYF.

The chain carries TRBV19 and TRBJ1-2, with 9 bases matching TRBD1. This CDR3 is built from 12 residues. The germline V gene has CDR1 LNHDA and CDR2 SQIVND (reference sequence). Losses at the gene ends were 6 bases for V and 8 bases for J; bases not matched to a gene: 4. CDR3 in DNA: TGTGCCAGTAGCCTAGGGACAGGGGGCTACACCTTC. As protein: CASSLGTGGYTF.

This clonotype appeared many times. The gene calls are TRBV28 and TRBJ2-2; no firm D call. Trimming took 2 bases from V and 4 from J, leaving 5 bases between them. The CDR3 contains 13 residues. Germline CDR1 and CDR2: MDHEN and SYDVKM. In DNA form, the CDR3 reads TGTGCCAGCAGTTTAGGTTTCACCGGGGAGCTGTTTTTT. Translation: CASSLGFTGELFF.

This clonotype was seen ten or more times. This sequence joins TRBV2 and TRBJ2-5; 13 bases align to TRBD2. Trimming removed 9 bases from V and 2 bases from J; junction bases left unmatched: 6. Germline V gene data show CDR1 as SNHLY and CDR2 as FYNNEI. The CDR3 is 15 amino acids. CDR3 in amino acids: CASNGLAGAQETQYF. DNA for the CDR3: TGTGCCAGTAACGGACTAGCGGGGGCTCAAGAGACCCAGTACTTC.

The V gene is TRBV30, the J gene TRBJ1-1; no clear D gene. With 3 bases removed from V and 5 bases from J, the gap between germline ends came to 10 bases. Germline V gene sequence: CDR1 GTSNPN, CDR2 SVGIG (reference sequence). There are 12 residues in the CDR3. This chain's CDR3 is CAWSRSGTEAFF. The DNA for the CDR3 is TGTGCCTGGAGCCGGAGTGGGACTGAAGCTTTCTTT.

This clonotype was seen a handful of times. The rearrangement uses TRBV5-1 and TRBJ2-5; D uncertain. Germline V lookup: CDR1 SGHRS, CDR2 YFSETQ. V lost 0 bases to trimming and J lost 8 bases, with 14 bases between them. CDR3 length equals 14 residues. This chain's CDR3 is CASSLGIEKRTQYF. The CDR3 bases are TGCGCCAGCAGCTTGGGCATAGAAAAGAGAACCCAGTACTTC.

This clonotype was seen more than once but under ten times. This may be a read error, as it is one base from a much larger clone. Here the CDR3 DNA reads TGTGCCAGCAGTGGCAGGGGATACACTGAAGTTTTCTTT. Amino acid sequence: CASSGRGYTEVFF. V usage is TRBV28 and J usage is TRBJ1-1; tentatively, D is TRBD1 (6 bases). The CDR3 length is 13 residues. CDR1 is MDHEN, CDR2 SYDVKM, per germline.

This clonotype was seen more than once but under ten times. The DNA of the CDR3 is TGTGCCAGCAGCGTGGGAGGAACTAGCGGGGGGTCCCAAGAGACCCAGTACTTC. It translates to CASSVGGTSGGSQETQYF. The J gene is TRBJ2-5, the V gene TRBV9, with 12 positions matching TRBD2. The CDR3 runs 18 residues. V lost 2 bases, J lost 1 base, and 9 bases stayed unmatched. Germline V CDR1 and CDR2: SGDLS, YYNGEE.